This T cell receptor (beta chain) appears in the sequencing data of a study of CD8+ T cells in alopecia areata. Looking at the study overall: Patients received oral tofacitinib, 5 to 10 mg twice daily, for moderate-to-severe alopecia areata. Treatment ran 6 to 18 months, with 6 months of follow-up afterward. Affected scalp percentage determined the severity score of treated patients.

The V gene end was trimmed by 6 bases and the J gene end by 7 bases; junction bases not matched to a gene: 8. The germline V gene has CDR1 MNHNS and CDR2 SASEGT. The CDR3 totals 13 residues. Following RNA extraction, reverse transcription yielded cDNA that acted as the sequencing template. The table came from immunoSEQ multiplex PCR; TCRdb's copy has only in-frame clones and leaves some out. The data show about 94,000 clones, with 70% to 85% seen just once and 17% held by the top ten. Treatment: oral pan-JAK inhibitor, 5-10 mg twice daily. The receptor was isolated from a human donor with alopecia areata. Specimen: CD8+ T cells sorted from blood, collected at approximately week 42, from a patient treated with tofacitinib. This chain joins TRBV6-1 and TRBJ1-2, with 7 positions matching TRBD1. In DNA form, the CDR3 reads TGTGCCAGCAGCCCAGACAGGGCGCGTGGCTACACCTTC. This translates into CASSPDRARGYTF.